This T cell receptor (beta chain) emerged from a study of T cell responses to AZD1222 COVID-19 vaccine. Turning to the study itself: Pooled in the analysis were second doses at about 4 or about 12 weeks.

Germline V CDR1 and CDR2: MNHEY, SMNVEV (reference sequence). The CDR3 extends over 17 amino acids. Trimming stripped 5 bases from V and 7 bases from J, with 23 bases between. Comments on this clone: Its antigen remains unidentified.

Broader study findings: It was only after the peak T cell response that any repertoires were sampled. At 160-218 and 743-854, vaccine-associated CD4 TCRs were dominant, and they spanned spike. It should be noted that donors were predominantly white British and more often female, and clonal diversity was possibly underestimated.

The table came from immunoSEQ multiplex PCR; TCRdb's copy has only in-frame clones and leaves some out. The sample contains approximately 100,000 clones, approximately 88% of which appear only once. This sequence was found in an adult in good health. This chain connects TRBV27 to TRBJ2-2; tentative D call: TRBD1 (5 bases). The sequences come from peripheral blood, collected on day 0 of AZD1222 vaccination. The DNA of the CDR3 is TGTGCCAGCAGTCCGGACAACGACACCCCGCGCCTCGGGGAGCTGTTTTTT. Translated, it gives CASSPDNDTPRLGELFF.